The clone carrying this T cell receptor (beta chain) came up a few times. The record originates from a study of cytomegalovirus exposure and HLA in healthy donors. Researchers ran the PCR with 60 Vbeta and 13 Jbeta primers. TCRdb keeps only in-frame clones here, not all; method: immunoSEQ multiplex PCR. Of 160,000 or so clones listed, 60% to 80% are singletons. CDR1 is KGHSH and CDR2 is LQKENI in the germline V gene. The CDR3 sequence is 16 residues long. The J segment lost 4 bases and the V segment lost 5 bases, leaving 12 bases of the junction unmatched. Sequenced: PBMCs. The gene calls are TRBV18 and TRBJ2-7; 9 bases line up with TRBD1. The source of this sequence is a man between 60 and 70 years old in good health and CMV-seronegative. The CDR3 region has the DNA TGTGCCAGCTCATCATCCGGGACAGGGAGGTTGTACGAGCAGTACTTC. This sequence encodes CASSSSGTGRLYEQYF. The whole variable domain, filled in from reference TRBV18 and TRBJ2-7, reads NAGVMQNPRHLVRRRGQEARLRCSPMKGHSHVYWYRQLPEEGLKFMVYLQKENIIDESGMPKERFSAEFPKEGPSILRIQQVVRGDSAAYFCASSSSGTGRLYEQYFGPGTRLTVT.